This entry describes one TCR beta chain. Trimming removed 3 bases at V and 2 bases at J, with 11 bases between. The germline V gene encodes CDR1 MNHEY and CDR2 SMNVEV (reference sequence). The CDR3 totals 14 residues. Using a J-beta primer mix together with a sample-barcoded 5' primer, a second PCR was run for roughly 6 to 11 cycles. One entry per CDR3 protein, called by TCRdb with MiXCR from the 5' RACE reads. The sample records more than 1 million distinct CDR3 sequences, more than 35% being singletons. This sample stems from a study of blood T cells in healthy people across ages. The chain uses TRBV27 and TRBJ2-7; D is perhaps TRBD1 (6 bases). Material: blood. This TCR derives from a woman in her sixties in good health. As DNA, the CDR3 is TGTGCCAGCAGTTTGGACAGTATCACCTACGAGCAGTACTTC. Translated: CASSLDSITYEQYF.